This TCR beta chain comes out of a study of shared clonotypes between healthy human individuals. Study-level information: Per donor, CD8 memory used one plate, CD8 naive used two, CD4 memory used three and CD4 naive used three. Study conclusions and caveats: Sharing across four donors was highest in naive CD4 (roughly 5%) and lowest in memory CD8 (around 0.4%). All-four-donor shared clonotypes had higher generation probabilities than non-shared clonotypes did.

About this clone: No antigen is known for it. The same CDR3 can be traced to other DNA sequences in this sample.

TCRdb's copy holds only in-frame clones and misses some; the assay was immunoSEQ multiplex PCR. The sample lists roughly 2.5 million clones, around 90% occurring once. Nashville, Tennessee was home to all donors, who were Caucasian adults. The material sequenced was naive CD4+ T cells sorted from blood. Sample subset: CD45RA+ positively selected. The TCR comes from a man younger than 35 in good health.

CDR3 DNA sequence: TGTGCCAGCAGTGACCCCGGGAGCACAGATACGCAGTATTTT. Translating gives CASSDPGSTDTQYF. The genes are TRBV25-1 and TRBJ2-3; D unclear. Germline V CDR1 and CDR2: MGHDK, SYGVNS. V lost 3 bases, J lost 0 bases, and 7 bases lay in between. The CDR3 runs 14 residues. Looking up the rest from reference TRBV25-1 and TRBJ2-3 gives the full variable domain: EADIYQTPRYLVIGTGKKITLECSQTMGHDKMYWYQQDPGMELHLIHYSYGVNSTEKGDLSSESTVSRIRTEHFPLTLESARPSHTSQYLCASSDPGSTDTQYFGPGTRLTVL.